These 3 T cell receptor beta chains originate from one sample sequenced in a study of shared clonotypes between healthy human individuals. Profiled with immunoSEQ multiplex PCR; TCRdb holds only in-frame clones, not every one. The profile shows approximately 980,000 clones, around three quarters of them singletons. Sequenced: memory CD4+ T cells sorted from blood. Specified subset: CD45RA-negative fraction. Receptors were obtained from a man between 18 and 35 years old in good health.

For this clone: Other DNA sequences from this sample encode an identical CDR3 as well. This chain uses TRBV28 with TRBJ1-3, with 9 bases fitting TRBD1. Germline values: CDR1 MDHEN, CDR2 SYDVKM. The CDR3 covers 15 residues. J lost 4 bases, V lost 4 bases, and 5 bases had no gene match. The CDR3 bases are TGTGCCAGCAGTTCACAGGGGGCAGGAGGAAACACCATATATTTT. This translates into CASSSQGAGGNTIYF.

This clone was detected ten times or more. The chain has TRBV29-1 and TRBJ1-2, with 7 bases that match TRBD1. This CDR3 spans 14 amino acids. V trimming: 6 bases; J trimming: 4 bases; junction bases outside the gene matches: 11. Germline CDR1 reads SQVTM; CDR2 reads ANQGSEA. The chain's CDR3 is CSVTGTRGSYGYTF. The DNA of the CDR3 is TGCAGCGTGACCGGGACCAGGGGGTCCTATGGCTACACCTTC.

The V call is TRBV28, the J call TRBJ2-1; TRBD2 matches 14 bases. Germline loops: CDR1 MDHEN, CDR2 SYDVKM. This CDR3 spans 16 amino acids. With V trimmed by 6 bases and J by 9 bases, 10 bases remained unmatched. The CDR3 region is CASSRRTGLAGGEQFF. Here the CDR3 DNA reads TGTGCCAGCAGCCGCCGTACCGGACTAGCGGGAGGTGAGCAGTTCTTC.